This is a list of T cell receptor beta chains from one sample in a study of cytomegalovirus exposure and HLA in healthy donors. TCRdb keeps only in-frame clones here, not all; method: immunoSEQ multiplex PCR. The table includes 95,000 to 150,000 clones, nearly 65% detected once. Sequences were obtained from PBMCs. The receptors derive from a man aged 40-50 years in good health and CMV-seropositive. Both conserved end residues are part of each CDR3. The D gene is left open where the match is weak. The size of a clone is reported for some rows only, either as once, few or many, or as a class for expanded clones.

>-|TRBV6-5|-|TRBJ1-1
TGTGCCAGCAGCCCGACGGGCGGGGTGAACACTGAAGCTTTCTTT
CASSPTGGVNTEAFF
>-|TRBV28|-|TRBJ2-1
TGTGCCAGCAGAGGGGTTAACTACAATGAGCAGTTCTTC
CASRGVNYNEQFF
>-|TRBV6-5|-|TRBJ2-3
TGTGCCAGCAGTTTCGCAGGACAGTCCCCAGATACGCAGTATTTT
CASSFAGQSPDTQYF
>-|TRBV6-5|-|TRBJ2-5
TGTGCCAGCAGTTACTCGACGGGGACAAAGGAGACCCAGTACTTC
CASSYSTGTKETQYF
>-|TRBV28|-|TRBJ2-3
TGTGCCAGCAGTCCCCTGTTGGGGGCACCTAGCACAGATACGCAGTATTTT
CASSPLLGAPSTDTQYF
>-|TRBV30|few|TRBJ1-2
TGTGCCTGGAATCAGGGGATTGGCTACACCTTC
CAWNQGIGYTF
>-|TRBV7-3|-|TRBJ2-7
TGTGCCAGCAGTAACAGAGTCGGCCATTATTTCTACGAGCAGTACTTC
CASSNRVGHYFYEQYF
>-|TRBV4-1|-|TRBJ1-2
TGCGCCAGCAGCCAAGATCCCACAGGGTATGGCTACACCTTC
CASSQDPTGYGYTF
>-|TRBV2|-|TRBJ1-6
TGTGCCAGCAGGGTACAGGGACGCTCACCCCTCCACTTT
CASRVQGRSPLHF
>-|TRBV28|few|TRBJ2-3
TGTGCCAGCAGTTCTCTGCGGGACGGATTCACAGATACGCAGTATTTT
CASSSLRDGFTDTQYF
>TRBD2|TRBV5-1|-|TRBJ2-7
TGCGCCAGCAGCTTTTGGTTAGCGGGGGGGCCAAACCCCGACGAGCAGTACTTC
CASSFWLAGGPNPDEQYF
>-|TRBV27|-|TRBJ2-5
TGTGCCAGCAGTTTGGGACAAGGCCAAGAGACCCAGTACTTC
CASSLGQGQETQYF
>TRBD1|TRBV4-1|-|TRBJ2-7
TGCGCCAGCAGCCTTACCGGGACAGCCACCTACGAGCAGTACTTC
CASSLTGTATYEQYF
>-|TRBV5-1|few|TRBJ2-2
TGCGCCAGCAGCTTGGATGGGGGGGGCTGGACCGGGGAGCTGTTTTTT
CASSLDGGGWTGELFF
>-|TRBV7-2|-|TRBJ2-3
TGTGCCAGCAGCCCTCAGGTAGCGACGAGCACAGATACGCAGTATTTT
CASSPQVATSTDTQYF
>-|TRBV2|-|TRBJ1-2
TGTGCCAGCAGTGACCCTAAGAGAACTAACTATGGCTACACCTTC
CASSDPKRTNYGYTF
>-|TRBV25-1|few|TRBJ1-1
TGTGCCAGCAGTGGAGGGAGCTTCACTGAAGCTTTCTTT
CASSGGSFTEAFF
>TRBD1|TRBV7-9|-|TRBJ2-1
TGTGCCAGCAGCCCATGGACAGGGGCCCCCTACAATGAGCAGTTCTTC
CASSPWTGAPYNEQFF
>-|TRBV19|few|TRBJ2-7
TGTGCCAGTAGTGCGCGGACAGGAGGGCGCGAGCAGTACTTC
CASSARTGGREQYF
>TRBD1|TRBV10-3|-|TRBJ2-6
TGTGCCATCGCCTCGGGACAGGGGGCAGGCGGGGCCAACGTCCTGACTTTC
CAIASGQGAGGANVLTF
>TRBD1|TRBV6-5|few|TRBJ1-3
TGTGCCAGTAAGGGGGCTACTGGAAACACCATATATTTT
CASKGATGNTIYF
>TRBD2|TRBV5-4|-|TRBJ2-3
TGTGCCAGCAGCTTGGCCGGGACTAGCGGGGGTCGGTCGGATACGCAGTATTTT
CASSLAGTSGGRSDTQYF
>TRBD1|TRBV7-8|-|TRBJ2-7
TGTGCCAGCAGCCGAACAGGGGTCCAAGCCCTCTCCTACGAGCAGTACTTC
CASSRTGVQALSYEQYF
>TRBD2|TRBV7-9|-|TRBJ2-7
TGTGCCAGCAGCTTAGCAGCGGGGGGGCTATACGAGCAGTACTTC
CASSLAAGGLYEQYF
>-|TRBV6-5|-|TRBJ2-7
TGTGCCAGCAGCCGGAACCGGGACATCGTCTACGAGCAGTACTTC
CASSRNRDIVYEQYF
>TRBD1|TRBV5-1|-|TRBJ1-2
TGCGCCAGCAGCGCTGACAGGGGGAGTGCCTATGGCTACACCTTC
CASSADRGSAYGYTF
>-|TRBV7-4|-|TRBJ1-5
TGTGCCAGCAGCTTAGGGACAGCCGGCTCCTATTATAGCAATCAGCCCCAGCATTTT
CASSLGTAGSYYSNQPQHF
>TRBD1|TRBV19|-|TRBJ2-7
TGTGCCAGTAGTATGGGACAGTCATTCTACGAGCAGTACTTC
CASSMGQSFYEQYF
>-|TRBV6-6|few|TRBJ1-1
TGTGCCAGCAGTTACTCGAGCGGGTCTCGCGGCACTGAAGCTTTCTTT
CASSYSSGSRGTEAFF
>TRBD1|TRBV9|-|TRBJ2-7
TGTGCCAGCAGCGATTCCGGGACAGGGATCAACGAGCAGTACTTC
CASSDSGTGINEQYF
>-|TRBV6-5|-|TRBJ1-5
TGTGCCAGCAGTTATCATAGACTGTATCAGCCCCAGCATTTT
CASSYHRLYQPQHF
>-|TRBV7-7|few|TRBJ2-1
TGTGCCAGCAGCCCTAGGCGGGGCCCCCCGGGGGATGAGCAGTTCTTC
CASSPRRGPPGDEQFF
>TRBD1|TRBV5-4|few|TRBJ2-7
TGTGCCAGCAGCTCCGGGACAGAGGGCTACGAGCAGTACTTC
CASSSGTEGYEQYF
>-|TRBV19|few|TRBJ2-7
TGTGCCAGTAGTATAAGTGGGGCGGAAGCTTACGAGCAGTACTTC
CASSISGAEAYEQYF
>-|TRBV5-1|few|TRBJ2-3
TGCGCCAGCACCGACATCTCCGGAGGAGATACGCAGTATTTT
CASTDISGGDTQYF
>-|TRBV19|-|TRBJ1-5
TGTGCCAGTAGTAGCCGGGGTCAAAATCAGCCCCAGCATTTT
CASSSRGQNQPQHF
>-|TRBV10-3|-|TRBJ1-5
TGTGCCATCGCCCCCGCGACAGATCAGCCCCAGCATTTT
CAIAPATDQPQHF
>-|TRBV10-3|few|TRBJ2-7
TGTGCCATCAGTGCTGAGACTAGTTCCTACTACGAGCAGTACTTC
CAISAETSSYYEQYF
>-|TRBV18|few|TRBJ1-5
TGTGCCAGCTCAAAAGCGGGGGGTCAGCCCCAGCATTTT
CASSKAGGQPQHF
>-|TRBV13|-|TRBJ2-1
TGTGCCAGCAGCTTAGGACTAGTAGAGACCAATGAGCAGTTCTTC
CASSLGLVETNEQFF
>TRBD1|TRBV6-1|-|TRBJ2-7
TGTGCCAGCAGTGAAGGAGGATCAGGCAGGGGGCTCTGCTTC
CASSEGGSGRGLCF
>-|TRBV5-1|-|TRBJ1-1
TGCGCCACCACCGCTGGGACAATGGGGCTCATTTCTGAAGCTTTCTTT
CATTAGTMGLISEAFF
>TRBD1|TRBV19|once|TRBJ1-5
TGTGCCAGTAGGGAACAGGGGCGGGGGCCCCAGCATTTT
CASREQGRGPQHF
>-|TRBV11-2|-|TRBJ2-7
TGTGCCAGCAGCTTCGAGACGGGTTTCGGGGAGCAGTACTTC
CASSFETGFGEQYF
>TRBD2|TRBV27|-|TRBJ2-2
TGTGCCAGCAGTTTTAGCGGGAGCCCCCTCGCCGGGGAGCTGTTTTTT
CASSFSGSPLAGELFF
>-|TRBV5-1|-|TRBJ2-5
TGCGCCAGCAGCTTGGCCAGCGGGTTACAAGAGACCCAGTACTTC
CASSLASGLQETQYF
>-|TRBV7-9|few|TRBJ2-7
TGTGCCAGCAGCTCTCAGGTGTCCTACGAGCAGTACTTC
CASSSQVSYEQYF
>-|TRBV27|few|TRBJ2-3
TGTGCCAGCAGTTTACTACAGGGAGGGAGCGTCACAGATACGCAGTATTTT
CASSLLQGGSVTDTQYF